The present entry profiles one TCR beta chain with its context. Its antigen is unknown. The TCR beta cDNA libraries contained unique molecular identifiers. TCRdb reprocessed the PCR reads via MiXCR and lists one record per CDR3 protein. The data hold hundreds of thousands of distinct CDR3 sequences, with 44% observed a single time. The data originate from a study of post-analysis software for immune sequencing data. Findings and limits, study-wide: Compared against controls, patients with multiple sclerosis displayed significantly lower normalized Chao1 diversity. A few TRBV segments (TRBV5-6, TRBV5-1 and TRBV20-1 among them) occurred more frequently in patients than in controls.

Trimming cost V 6 bases and J 0 bases, with 17 bases left between them. This CDR3 contains 16 residues. The TCR comes from a girl under 18 with multiple sclerosis. The gene calls are TRBV12-3 or TRBV12-4 and TRBJ1-2; maybe TRBD1 (5 bases). The material sequenced was blood. The CDR3 DNA reads TGTGCCAGCAGCAAGAGGGGACTCGGAGCTAACTATGGCTACACCTTC. Its translation: CASSKRGLGANYGYTF.